The T cell receptor beta chain described here comes from a study of T cells after yellow fever vaccination (dated by TCRdb to between 2018 and 2021). As for the study more broadly: Libraries from fractions with low cell numbers were prepared with the SMART-Seq v4 Ultra Low Input RNA kit. Bulk TCR alpha and beta repertoires were sequenced longitudinally to track T-cell clones before and after primary and booster YFV17D yellow fever vaccination. Blood was drawn at multiple timepoints before and after primary and secondary immunization, with bulk PBMC replicates and cell subsets isolated. Two healthy male donors made up the cohort, one aged 18 to 29 years and the other aged 30 to 40 years.

This clonotype has at least ten counts. The antigen this receptor binds is unknown. Base-call qualities are not available, and no considerably larger clone is one nucleotide away. The sequencer listed for this sample is Illumina NovaSeq 6000. TCR cDNA was synthesized by 5'RACE template switching, which introduced a universal primer site and unique molecular identifiers. Priming for cDNA synthesis came from both the TCR alpha and TCR beta constant segments. Two PCR steps were used to amplify libraries, with sample barcodes and sequencing adapters being added in the second step. Libraries were sequenced on Illumina HiSeq 2500 (2x100 bp) or NovaSeq (2x150 bp). As for the authors' bioinformatics: Reads were demultiplexed and collapsed into UMI consensus sequences with MIGEC, and V(D)J alignment was performed with MiXCR. Vaccine-responding clonotypes were defined with edgeR using replicate PBMC samples, requiring FDR below 0.01 and a log2 fold change above 5 up to day 15. Each bulk clonotype was labeled CD4 or CD8 based on which sequenced repertoire, CD4 or CD8, contained the clonotype at higher abundance. The public reads were run again by TCRdb, first through fastp at Q25 and then through MiXCR, and only productive beta chains were kept. Rows are combined by CDR3 protein, so each entry shows the most common genes and DNA. Clone size and V and J calls follow TCRdb, not the original study. The sample yields approximately 300,000 distinct CDR3 sequences; 9.5% to 12% were counted once. 3% to 3.5% of the sample comes from the top ten.

Summary of the overall study and its limitations: The study included only a couple of donors, which limits how far the findings can be generalized. Compared with the primary T-cell response, the secondary T-cell response was faster but weaker, reaching its peak on day 5 rather than on day 15. A small fraction of clonotypes appeared in both the CD4 and CD8 compartments, likely as a result of convergent recombination. After the booster, most clones that had expanded after primary vaccination were detected again (over 95% of CD4 and more than 80% of CD8), suggesting broad maintenance of memory. Computational filtering was required because FACS-sorted repertoires could contain abundant contaminating clonotypes from the bulk population.

The CDR3 goes from the cysteine to the phenylalanine over 14 residues. Only the CDR3 region is kept as DNA, spanning 42 bases read in frame from base 1. The V end gives up 2 bases and the J end 1 base, leaving 0 bases in the junction not matched to a gene. The germline V gene supplies CDR1 LGHNA and CDR2 YNFKEQ. The sample's treatment or condition label is to be understood as: live attenuated yellow fever vaccine strain. A standard Ficoll-Paque protocol was used to isolate PBMCs from peripheral blood. CD4 and CD8 T-cell fractions were isolated with Dynabeads CD4 and CD8 positive selection kits. TriZol was used to extract RNA from bulk PBMCs, from CD4 and CD8 fractions, and from dextramer-positive and dextramer-negative fractions.

The clonotype comes from a man aged 18 to 29 who received the YFV17D yellow fever vaccine. The sample consisted of CD4+ T cells sorted from PBMCs, taken 45 days after the yellow fever booster vaccination. The chain employs TRBV4-2 and TRBJ2-3; a stretch of 7 junction bases matches TRBD2. For the CDR3, the sequence is CASSQRGGTDTQYF. The DNA reads TGTGCCAGCAGCCAACGGGGGGGCACAGATACGCAGTATTTT.